This is a list of T cell receptor beta chains from one sample in a study of radiation and T cells in renal cell carcinoma. Only in-frame clones appear in the TCRdb table, and some are missing; sequencing was by immunoSEQ multiplex PCR. The sample has 140,000 or so clones, approximately 86% seen once. Sequenced here: blood, sampled from a patient whose treatment included radiotherapy and nephrectomy. The receptors shown here come from a woman aged 45-60 years with renal cell carcinoma. Each CDR3 is given with its conserved first and last residue. The D gene is left open where the match is weak. A row's size may be missing; if present it is once, few, many or a size class.

V gene,D gene,J gene,clone size,CDR3 DNA,CDR3 protein
TRBV7-9,TRBD2,TRBJ2-5,NA,TGTGCCAGCAGCCCACCCCTGACTAGCGCTAAAGAGACCCAGTACTTC,CASSPPLTSAKETQYF
TRBV28,NA,TRBJ1-1,NA,TGTGCCAGCAGTTCATCTAACGTTGAAGCTTTCTTT,CASSSSNVEAFF
TRBV9,NA,TRBJ1-2,NA,TGTGCCAGCAGCGTAGTTGAGAGCGGCTACACCTTC,CASSVVESGYTF
TRBV7-2,NA,TRBJ1-5,NA,TGTGCCAGCAGCCTCGGACAGCCCAATCAGCCCCAGCATTTT,CASSLGQPNQPQHF
TRBV5-1,NA,TRBJ1-2,NA,TGCGCCAGCAGCACAACGTTGACAGGCCTCAAGAGTCGTGGCTACACCTTC,CASSTTLTGLKSRGYTF
TRBV7-8,TRBD1,TRBJ1-1,NA,TGTGCCAGCAGCTTCGGACAGGGAGCTGCTGAAGCTTTCTTT,CASSFGQGAAEAFF
TRBV11-2,TRBD2,TRBJ2-5,NA,TGTGCCAGCAGCTTAATCGGGAGGGCCATTGAGACCCAGTACTTC,CASSLIGRAIETQYF
TRBV7-2,NA,TRBJ1-1,few,TGTGCCAGCAGCTCAGTCCCCGAATCGGTGGCTTTCTTT,CASSSVPESVAFF
TRBV19,NA,TRBJ2-4,NA,TGTGCCAGTAGTATGGCAGGGTCCAAAAACATTCAGTACTTC,CASSMAGSKNIQYF
TRBV5-5,TRBD1,TRBJ2-2,NA,TGTGCCAGCAGATCGACAGGGGTCGAGTCCGGGGAGCTGTTTTTT,CASRSTGVESGELFF
TRBV7-2,TRBD1,TRBJ2-5,NA,TGTGCCAGCAGCGTAACCGGGACAGGGGCTCTGTACTTC,CASSVTGTGALYF
TRBV5-5,TRBD1,TRBJ2-7,NA,TGTGCCAGCAGCTTGAATCCAGGGGGCCTCTACGAGCAGTACTTC,CASSLNPGGLYEQYF
TRBV2,NA,TRBJ2-5,NA,TGTGCCAGCAAACTATGGGCTGGAGTACAAGAGACCCAGTACTTC,CASKLWAGVQETQYF
TRBV28,NA,TRBJ2-7,NA,TGTGCCAGCAGTTCGACAGTCTTCTCCAACTACGAGCAGTACTTC,CASSSTVFSNYEQYF
TRBV5-6,TRBD1,TRBJ2-3,once,TGTGCCAGCAGCCGGAACAGGGGGGTTTGGGATACGCAGTATTTT,CASSRNRGVWDTQYF
TRBV11-2,NA,TRBJ1-5,NA,TGTGCCAGCAGCCCTTTCTCGGGGGACAATCAGCCCCAGCATTTT,CASSPFSGDNQPQHF
TRBV19,NA,TRBJ2-7,once,TGTGCCAGTAGCATATCCTCGTCCGGGTGGGCCTACGAGCAGTACTTC,CASSISSSGWAYEQYF
TRBV9,NA,TRBJ1-4,NA,TGTGCCAGCAGCGTAGCAGCGGGCCGTAATGAAAAACTGTTTTTT,CASSVAAGRNEKLFF
TRBV18,TRBD1,TRBJ1-1,NA,TGTGCCAGCTCACCCGGGACAGGGCGCACTGAAGCTTTCTTT,CASSPGTGRTEAFF
TRBV6-1,NA,TRBJ1-3,NA,TGTGCCAGCAGTGAAGTAGTAGGCAACACCATATATTTT,CASSEVVGNTIYF
TRBV5-1,TRBD2,TRBJ2-1,NA,TGCGCCAGCAGCTTGCTAGGGAGCGGGAGTAGCAATGAGCAGTTCTTC,CASSLLGSGSSNEQFF
TRBV19,NA,TRBJ1-1,NA,TGTGCCAGTAAAAGCATGAACACTGAAGCTTTCTTT,CASKSMNTEAFF
TRBV7-9,TRBD1,TRBJ2-1,NA,TGTGCCAGCAGCCGACCGGGACAGAGCTACAATGAGCAGTTCTTC,CASSRPGQSYNEQFF
TRBV27,NA,TRBJ1-4,NA,TGTGCCAGCAGAGAGCAGGGCTTATATGAAAAACTGTTTTTT,CASREQGLYEKLFF
TRBV9,NA,TRBJ2-2,NA,TGTGCCAGCAGCGCGAGACAAATCCTGGGAGTCGGGGAGCTGTTTTTT,CASSARQILGVGELFF
TRBV4-2,NA,TRBJ1-5,NA,TGTGCCAGCAGCCACCCTAAAAACGGCGGCCCCCTGAGATTT,CASSHPKNGGPLRF
TRBV5-1,NA,TRBJ2-6,NA,TGCGCCAGCAGCGGCGGGTTGCGAGGGGCCAACGTCCTGACTTTC,CASSGGLRGANVLTF
TRBV10-1,TRBD1,TRBJ1-1,NA,TGCGCCAGCAGTGAAATGGGACAGCCGAACACTGAAGCTTTCTTT,CASSEMGQPNTEAFF
TRBV7-2,TRBD1,TRBJ1-2,NA,TGTGCCAGCAGCTTGGGACAGGGGCAGGATGGCTACACCTTC,CASSLGQGQDGYTF
TRBV5-1,TRBD1,TRBJ2-3,NA,TGCGCCAGCAGCTTTATGGACAGGGATACGCAGTATTTT,CASSFMDRDTQYF
TRBV9,NA,TRBJ2-3,NA,TGTGCCAGCAGCGTACACGGGACTCCTAGCGCGGATACGCAGTATTTT,CASSVHGTPSADTQYF
TRBV7-9,NA,TRBJ1-2,few,TGTGCCAGCAGCTTAGCGCTGACAGTCAACTATGGCTACACCTTC,CASSLALTVNYGYTF
TRBV23-1,NA,TRBJ1-2,NA,TGCGCCAGCAGTCAGGGGGCCGTTTCCTATGGCTACACCTTC,CASSQGAVSYGYTF
TRBV5-1,NA,TRBJ2-1,NA,TGCGCCAGCAGCTTAGGGGGGCTTAGTGAGCAGTTCTTC,CASSLGGLSEQFF
TRBV5-1,NA,TRBJ1-1,NA,TGCGCCAGCAGCTTCATGGGGGGTAATGCGAACACTGAAGCTTTCTTT,CASSFMGGNANTEAFF
TRBV7-9,NA,TRBJ2-7,NA,TGTGCCAGCAGCTTATCACCGAGCTCCTACGAGCAGTACTTC,CASSLSPSSYEQYF
TRBV28,TRBD2,TRBJ2-1,NA,TGTGCCAGCAGTTCCTGGACTAGCGGGGGTACTGAGCAGTTCTTC,CASSSWTSGGTEQFF
TRBV5-1,NA,TRBJ1-2,NA,TGCGCCAGCAGCGCCCCTCTAGGGGGACCTAACTATGGCTACACCTTC,CASSAPLGGPNYGYTF
TRBV2,NA,TRBJ1-5,NA,TGTGCCAGCAGTGAATCTTCTCTACAGCAAAATCAGCCCCAGCATTTT,CASSESSLQQNQPQHF
TRBV6-6,TRBD1,TRBJ1-4,NA,TGTGCCACCGGACAGGGCTTTAAGGAGTTACTGTTTTTT,CATGQGFKELLFF
TRBV9,TRBD1,TRBJ2-7,NA,TGTGCCAGCAGCGGGACAGGGGGCGATCCTCCTCTATGGGAGCAGTACTTC,CASSGTGGDPPLWEQYF
TRBV19,NA,TRBJ2-3,NA,TGTGCCAGTAGTATGGGACTCACGGACACAGATACGCAGTATTTT,CASSMGLTDTDTQYF
TRBV7-2,TRBD1,TRBJ1-4,NA,TGTGCCAGCAGCCCCGACAGGGTCCATGAAAAACTGTTTTTT,CASSPDRVHEKLFF
TRBV19,NA,TRBJ2-5,once,TGTGCCAGTAGTCGGGGGTTACAAGAGACCCAGTACTTC,CASSRGLQETQYF
TRBV29-1,NA,TRBJ1-1,few,TGCAGCGTTGGAGAGGACGGGCATGGGACTGAAGCTTTCTTT,CSVGEDGHGTEAFF
TRBV6-1,NA,TRBJ2-7,NA,TGTGCCAGCAGCAACCGGGACCTACCCTACGAGCAGTACTTC,CASSNRDLPYEQYF
TRBV6-5,TRBD1,TRBJ2-2,NA,TGTGCCAGCAGTTACGCTGACAGGGGGGTCGGGGAGCTGTTTTTT,CASSYADRGVGELFF
TRBV5-6,TRBD1,TRBJ1-1,NA,TGTGCCAGCAGCAGGACAGGGGAGAGCACTGAAGCTTTCTTT,CASSRTGESTEAFF
TRBV19,NA,TRBJ2-3,NA,TGTGCCAGTAGTATCTCGGCCACAGATACGCAGTATTTT,CASSISATDTQYF
TRBV7-2,NA,TRBJ2-1,NA,TGTGCCAGCAGCTTAGAGGGGGCGGGGTCCAGCTCCTACAATGAGCAGTTCTTC,CASSLEGAGSSSYNEQFF
TRBV7-9,NA,TRBJ2-5,NA,TGTGCCAGCACCCCTTCTACCGGGGAGACCCAGTACTTC,CASTPSTGETQYF